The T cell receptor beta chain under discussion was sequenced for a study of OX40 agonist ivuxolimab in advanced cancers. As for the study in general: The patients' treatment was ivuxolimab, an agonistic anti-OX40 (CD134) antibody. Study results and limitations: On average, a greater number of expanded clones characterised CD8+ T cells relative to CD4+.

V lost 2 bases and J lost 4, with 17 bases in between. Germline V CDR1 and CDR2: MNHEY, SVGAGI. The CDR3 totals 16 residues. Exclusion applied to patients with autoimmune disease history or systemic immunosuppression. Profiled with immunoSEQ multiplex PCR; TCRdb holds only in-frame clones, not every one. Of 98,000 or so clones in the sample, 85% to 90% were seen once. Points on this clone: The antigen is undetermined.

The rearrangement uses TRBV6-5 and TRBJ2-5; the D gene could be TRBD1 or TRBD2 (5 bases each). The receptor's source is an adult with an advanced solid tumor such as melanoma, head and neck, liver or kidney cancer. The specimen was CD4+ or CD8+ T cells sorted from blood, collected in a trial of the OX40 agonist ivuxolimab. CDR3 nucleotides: TGTGCCAGCAGTTACGAGCCAAGAGGGGACCGAGAGACCCAGTACTTC. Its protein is CASSYEPRGDRETQYF.